The 21 T cell receptor beta chains presented below share a single source sample, sequenced in a study of cytomegalovirus exposure and HLA in healthy donors. PCR employed 60 Vbeta and 13 Jbeta primers. Profiled with immunoSEQ multiplex PCR; TCRdb holds only in-frame clones, not every one. The repertoire holds 110,000 to 150,000 clones, with approximately 78% as singletons. Sequencing was done on a sample of PBMCs. The receptor set was obtained from a woman under 30 in good health and CMV-seropositive.

This clone was detected once. The rearrangement links TRBV7-9 to TRBJ2-1; TRBD1 might be the D (6 bases). The CDR3 length is 17 residues. Trimming took 5 bases from V and 5 from J, leaving 22 bases between them. Germline V CDR1 and CDR2: SEHNR, FQNEAQ (reference sequence). Here the CDR3 DNA reads TGTGCCAGCAGCCATATTCAGGGGCCCTTTACGGACAATGAGCAGTTCTTC. Translated, it gives CASSHIQGPFTDNEQFF.

The chain carries TRBV2 and TRBJ2-1, with 13 bases aligning to TRBD2. V lost 2 bases and J lost 9; bases outside the gene matches: 4. CDR1 is SNHLY, CDR2 FYNNEI, per germline. CDR3 size: 15 residues. CDR3 nucleotide sequence: TGTGCCAGCAGTGAAACTAGCGGGGGGGCCCTTGAGCAGTTCTTC. Its protein is CASSETSGGALEQFF.

This clone occurred once. CDR3 loop: CASRTGGNGYTF. In DNA, the CDR3 is TGTGCCAGCCGGACAGGGGGCAATGGCTACACCTTC. V usage is TRBV6-1 and J usage is TRBJ1-2, with TRBD1 identical over 11 bases. Per germline, CDR1 MNHNS and CDR2 SASEGT. The CDR3 spans 12 residues. V shed 8 bases, J shed 6 bases, and the junction held 2 bases outside the gene matches.

This clone was seen more than once but under ten times. The V and J genes are TRBV7-2 and TRBJ2-6, with TRBD2 identical over 9 bases. In germline, CDR1 is SGHTA, CDR2 FQGNSA. The length of the CDR3 is 17 residues. J was trimmed by 4 bases and V by 6 bases; bases with no gene match: 10. CDR3 bases: TGTGCCAGCAGTCCTAGCGGGACCAAGGCCGGGGCCAACGTCCTGACTTTC. Its translation is CASSPSGTKAGANVLTF.

This chain uses TRBV7-8 with TRBJ2-1; D gene unclear. Trimming took 1 base from V and 2 from J, leaving 6 bases between them. The germline gives CDR1 SGHVS, CDR2 FQNEAQ. The CDR3 consists of 14 residues. The CDR3 here is CASSLGVTYNEQFF. The CDR3 nucleotides are TGTGCCAGCAGCTTAGGAGTGACCTACAATGAGCAGTTCTTC.

This sequence joins TRBV9 and TRBJ1-4, with TRBD1 identical over 7 bases. Germline V gene data show CDR1 as SGDLS and CDR2 as YYNGEE. This CDR3 contains 14 residues. The V segment lost 0 bases and the J segment 6 bases; nucleotides outside the gene matches: 2. CDR3 sequence: CASSVGRGDEKLFF. CDR3 nucleotides: TGTGCCAGCAGCGTAGGCAGGGGGGATGAAAAACTGTTTTTT.

The J gene is TRBJ1-6, the V gene TRBV19, with D perhaps matching TRBD1 (6 bases). Trimming cost V 0 bases and J 5 bases, with 14 bases left between them. This CDR3 is 17 amino acids long. CDR1 LNHDA and CDR2 SQIVND come from the germline V gene (reference sequence). The CDR3 nucleotides read TGTGCCAGTAGTATAGACTTTAGGACAGCGGATAATTCACCCCTCCACTTT. Its protein is CASSIDFRTADNSPLHF.

The chain links TRBV30 to TRBJ1-1; D call uncertain. Per germline, CDR1 GTSNPN and CDR2 SVGIG (reference sequence). The V gene lost 2 bases and the J gene lost 0 bases, with 4 bases spanning the gap. This CDR3 spans 12 amino acids. CDR3 protein: CAWSLLNTEAFF. In DNA, the CDR3 is TGTGCCTGGAGTCTGTTGAACACTGAAGCTTTCTTT.

V and J are TRBV6-4 and TRBJ2-3; the match to TRBD2 covers 8 bases. The germline gives CDR1 MRHNA, CDR2 SNTAGT. This CDR3 spans 15 amino acids. Trimming took 2 bases from V and 3 from J; bases not matched to a gene: 4. The CDR3 region has the DNA TGTGCCAGCAGTGACCGGGGGGGCGAAACAGATACGCAGTATTTT. Its translation is CASSDRGGETDTQYF.

The chain recombines TRBV9 with TRBJ2-1; 10 nucleotides agree with TRBD2. V gave up 4 bases and J gave up 5 bases; unmatched junction bases: 6. CDR1 SGDLS and CDR2 YYNGEE come from the germline V gene. The CDR3 totals 15 residues. The CDR3 spells CASSISGGGNNEQFF. CDR3 DNA sequence: TGTGCCAGCAGCATAAGCGGGGGGGGAAACAATGAGCAGTTCTTC.

This chain connects TRBV5-6 to TRBJ1-5, with TRBD1 identical over 9 bases. The CDR3 runs 15 residues. CDR1 is SGHDT, CDR2 YYEEEE, per germline. V lost 4 bases, J lost 2 bases, and 4 bases stayed unmatched. The chain's CDR3 is CASSADRGGNQPQHF. The CDR3 DNA reads TGTGCCAGCAGCGCGGACAGGGGTGGCAATCAGCCCCAGCATTTT.

This chain connects TRBV5-1 to TRBJ1-1; the D gene is possibly TRBD1 (6 bases). The ends were cut back, 4 bases at V and 3 bases at J, with 16 bases in the middle. The germline gives CDR1 SGHRS, CDR2 YFSETQ. The CDR3 loop spans 15 amino acids. CDR3 in amino acids: CASSRTGGRDTEAFF. CDR3 nucleotide sequence: TGCGCCAGCAGCCGAACTGGGGGCCGGGACACTGAAGCTTTCTTT.

This chain uses TRBV6-6 with TRBJ1-1; TRBD1 might be the D (5 bases). The CDR3 spans 13 residues. V was pared by 6 bases and J by 5 bases, with 13 bases between. Per germline, CDR1 MNHNY and CDR2 SVGAGI (reference sequence). CDR3 in amino acids: CASRDQGSTEAFF. The CDR3 DNA reads TGTGCCAGCAGGGACCAGGGAAGTACTGAAGCTTTCTTT.

The chain joins TRBV2 to TRBJ1-6; TRBD1 might be the D (5 bases). The CDR3 length is 13 residues. CDR1 SNHLY and CDR2 FYNNEI come from the germline V gene. V was pared by 3 bases and J by 10 bases, with 10 bases between. The CDR3 DNA sequence: TGTGCCAGCAGTGACCAGGGCTCCTCACCCCTCCACTTT. It is translated as CASSDQGSSPLHF.

The genes are TRBV5-6 and TRBJ1-2; 7 bases are shared with TRBD1. V trimming: 3 bases; J trimming: 4 bases; junction bases outside the gene matches: 9. Germline CDR1 reads SGHDT; CDR2 reads YYEEEE. This CDR3 is built from 15 residues. The DNA for the CDR3 is TGTGCCAGCAGCTCAAAACAGGGGTTCATCTATGGCTACACCTTC. It specifies CASSSKQGFIYGYTF. Filled out from reference TRBV5-6 and TRBJ1-2, the complete variable domain reads DAGVTQSPTHLIKTRGQQVTLRCSPKSGHDTVSWYQQALGQGPQFIFQYYEEEERQRGNFPDRFSGHQFPNYSSELNVNALLLGDSALYLCASSSKQGFIYGYTFGSGTRLTVV.

The chain combines TRBV19 with TRBJ1-4; a possible D gene is TRBD1 (5 bases). The CDR3 is 15 amino acids. Per the germline V gene, CDR1 is LNHDA and CDR2 is SQIVND (reference sequence). V lost 3 bases and J lost 7, with 15 bases in between. The CDR3 protein is CASSIDRMESEKLFF. In nucleotides, the CDR3 is TGTGCCAGTAGTATCGACAGAATGGAGAGTGAAAAACTGTTTTTT.

On this clone itself: Sequence at one end of the junction differs from germline and may be a read error. This sample also contains other DNA sequences that code for the same CDR3. The chain uses TRBV6-5 and TRBJ1-1; 11 bases line up with TRBD1. Per germline, CDR1 MNHEY and CDR2 SVGAGI. The CDR3 has 15 amino acids. CDR3 sequence (DNA): TGTGCCAGCAGCCGCGCCTGGACAGGGGGCACTGAAGCCTTCTTT. Translated: CASSRAWTGGTEAFF.

V and J are TRBV11-2 and TRBJ1-1; D remains unclear. CDR3 size: 15 residues. Deletions cut 3 bases from V and 3 bases from J, with 14 bases between. In germline, CDR1 is SGHAT, CDR2 FQNNGV. The CDR3 protein is CASSLRPDGDTEAFF. In nucleotides, the CDR3 is TGTGCCAGCAGCTTGCGTCCCGACGGGGACACTGAAGCTTTCTTT.

This sequence joins TRBV6-1 and TRBJ2-7; 9 nucleotides agree with TRBD1. Germline-derived CDR1 and CDR2 are MNHNS and SASEGT. The J segment lost 1 base and the V segment lost 5 bases, leaving 3 bases of the junction unmatched. This CDR3 contains 14 residues. CDR3 protein: CASSRQGVSYEQYF. The CDR3 nucleotides are TGTGCCAGCAGTAGACAGGGGGTTTCCTACGAGCAGTACTTC.

This clone showed up just a few times. The junction departs from the called germline gene at one end, perhaps through a read error. The chain is built from TRBV7-9 and TRBJ2-1; 8 bases map to TRBD1. In germline, CDR1 is SEHNR, CDR2 FQNEAQ (reference sequence). The CDR3 is made up of 15 amino acids. The CDR3, as DNA: TGTTCCAGCAGCTTCGGACAGGGCTGGGACAATGAGCAGTTCTTC. The encoded protein is CSSSFGQGWDNEQFF.

This chain joins TRBV18 and TRBJ1-6, with D possibly being TRBD1 (5 bases). V was pared by 0 bases and J by 10 bases, with 10 bases between. The CDR3 has 14 residues. Germline assignment: CDR1 KGHSH and CDR2 LQKENI. Written as DNA, the CDR3 is TGTGCCAGCTCACCACCAGGGGCGGGATCACCCCTCCACTTT. As protein: CASSPPGAGSPLHF.